The clone carrying this T cell receptor beta chain was seen only once. The target antigen is unknown. The repertoire was sequenced with immunoSEQ multiplex PCR; TCRdb's copy has only in-frame clones and lacks some. In the table there are some 50,000 clones, approximately 90% of which are singletons. These data originate in a study of OX40 agonist ivuxolimab in advanced cancers. Study information: An agonistic human IgG2 monoclonal antibody against OX40 (CD134) was given. Partial responses were achieved by three patients, of whom one had hepatocellular carcinoma and two had cutaneous melanoma.

Germline V gene data show CDR1 as SGHRS and CDR2 as YFSETQ. The length of the CDR3 is 14 residues. V was shortened by 0 bases and J by 2 bases, with 8 bases between the two germline ends. Notes on the study in general: At 0.1 to 3.0 mg/kg and by week 6, CD4+ and CD8+ T cells in the blood had expanded clonally.

This sequence originates from an adult with an advanced solid tumor such as melanoma, head and neck, liver or kidney cancer. This chain joins TRBV5-1 and TRBJ1-2, with a tentative D call TRBD1 (5 bases). Material: CD4+ or CD8+ T cells sorted from blood, obtained in a trial of the OX40 agonist ivuxolimab. CDR3 coding DNA: TGCGCCAGCAGCTTGGGGGGCGGAAACTATGGCTACACCTTC. Translating gives CASSLGGGNYGYTF.